The clone carrying this TCR beta chain was counted many times. This entry is derived from a study of T-cell reconstitution after alpha-beta-depleted transplantation in children. As it was prepared, the TCRbeta library received unique molecular identifiers. In TCRdb, the PCR reads were re-called with MiXCR into one record per CDR3 protein. Here the sample spans about 610,000 distinct CDR3 sequences, about 11% being singletons. The CDR3 is made up of 13 amino acids. Trimming removed 2 bases at V and 8 bases at J, with 10 bases between. Germline CDR1 is SGHAT and CDR2 is FQNNGV. This specimen consisted of PBMCs from the stem cell graft donor, obtained from the stem cell graft. The sequence came from a human donor who donated a stem cell graft to a child with acute myeloid leukemia. V gene TRBV11-2 combines with J gene TRBJ2-1, with D hard to call. The CDR3 DNA reads as TGTGCCAGCAGCTTAATAGGGCGCGATGAGCAGTTCTTC. Protein sequence: CASSLIGRDEQFF.